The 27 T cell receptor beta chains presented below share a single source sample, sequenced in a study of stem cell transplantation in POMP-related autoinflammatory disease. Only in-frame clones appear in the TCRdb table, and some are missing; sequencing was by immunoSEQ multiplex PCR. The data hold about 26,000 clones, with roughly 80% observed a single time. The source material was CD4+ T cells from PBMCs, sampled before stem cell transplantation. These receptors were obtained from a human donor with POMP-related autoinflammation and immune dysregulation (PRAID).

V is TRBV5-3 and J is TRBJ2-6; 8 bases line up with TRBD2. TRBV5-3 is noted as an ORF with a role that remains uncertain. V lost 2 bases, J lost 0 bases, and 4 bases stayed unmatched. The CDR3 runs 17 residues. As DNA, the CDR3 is TGTGCCAGAAGCTTAATAGCGGGGTCCTCTGGGGCCAACGTCCTGACTTTC. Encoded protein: CARSLIAGSSGANVLTF.

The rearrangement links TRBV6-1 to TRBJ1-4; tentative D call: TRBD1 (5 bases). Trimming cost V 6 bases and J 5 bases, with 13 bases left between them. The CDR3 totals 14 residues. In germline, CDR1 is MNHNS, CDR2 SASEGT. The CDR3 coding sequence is TGTGCCAGCAGAACCGGGACGGTAAATGAAAAACTGTTTTTT. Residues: CASRTGTVNEKLFF.

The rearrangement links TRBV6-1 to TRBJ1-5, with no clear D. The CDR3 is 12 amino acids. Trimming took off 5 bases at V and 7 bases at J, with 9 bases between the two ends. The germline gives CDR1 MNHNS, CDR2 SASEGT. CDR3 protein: CASSFDTQPQHF. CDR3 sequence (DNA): TGTGCCAGCAGTTTTGACACACAGCCCCAGCATTTT.

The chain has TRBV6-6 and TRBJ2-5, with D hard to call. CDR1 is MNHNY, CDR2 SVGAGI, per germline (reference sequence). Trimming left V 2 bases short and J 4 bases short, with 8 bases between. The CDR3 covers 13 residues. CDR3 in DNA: TGTGCCAGCAGTTACCCCCCGCCAGAGACCCAGTACTTC. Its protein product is CASSYPPPETQYF.

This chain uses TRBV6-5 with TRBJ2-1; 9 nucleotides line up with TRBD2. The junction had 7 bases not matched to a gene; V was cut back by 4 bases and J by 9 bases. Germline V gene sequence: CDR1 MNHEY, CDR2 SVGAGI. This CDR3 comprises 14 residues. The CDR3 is CASSSTGLAFEQFF. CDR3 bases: TGTGCCAGCAGTTCAACGGGACTAGCTTTTGAGCAGTTCTTC.

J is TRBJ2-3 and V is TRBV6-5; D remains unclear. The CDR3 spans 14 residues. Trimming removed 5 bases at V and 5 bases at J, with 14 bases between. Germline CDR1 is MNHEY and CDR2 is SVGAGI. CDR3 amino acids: CASSAASRGDTQYF. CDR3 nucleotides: TGTGCCAGCAGTGCCGCTAGTAGAGGAGATACGCAGTATTTT.

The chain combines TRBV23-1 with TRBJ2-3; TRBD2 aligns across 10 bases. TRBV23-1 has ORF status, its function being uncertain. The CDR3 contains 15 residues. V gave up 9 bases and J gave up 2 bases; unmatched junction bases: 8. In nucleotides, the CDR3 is TGCGCCAGGTTGGTTAGCGGGAGGAACACAGATACGCAGTATTTT. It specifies CARLVSGRNTDTQYF.

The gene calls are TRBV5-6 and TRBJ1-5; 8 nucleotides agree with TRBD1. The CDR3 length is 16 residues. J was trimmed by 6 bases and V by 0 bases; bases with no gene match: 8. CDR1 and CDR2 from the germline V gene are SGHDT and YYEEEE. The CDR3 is CASSLAGQGAGQPQHF. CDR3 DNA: TGTGCCAGCAGCTTGGCTGGTCAGGGGGCAGGTCAGCCCCAGCATTTT.

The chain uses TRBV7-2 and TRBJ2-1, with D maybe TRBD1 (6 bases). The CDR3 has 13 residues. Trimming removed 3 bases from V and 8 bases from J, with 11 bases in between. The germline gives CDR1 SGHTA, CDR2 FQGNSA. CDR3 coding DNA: TGTGCCAGCAGCTTTGGGGGCCGAGATGAGCAGTTCTTC. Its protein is CASSFGGRDEQFF.

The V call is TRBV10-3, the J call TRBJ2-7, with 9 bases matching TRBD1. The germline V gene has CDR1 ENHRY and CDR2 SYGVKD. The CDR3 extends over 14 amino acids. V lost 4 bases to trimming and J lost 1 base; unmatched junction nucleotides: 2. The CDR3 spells CAISGGTGSYEQYF. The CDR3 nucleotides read TGTGCCATCAGTGGGGGGACAGGGTCCTACGAGCAGTACTTC.

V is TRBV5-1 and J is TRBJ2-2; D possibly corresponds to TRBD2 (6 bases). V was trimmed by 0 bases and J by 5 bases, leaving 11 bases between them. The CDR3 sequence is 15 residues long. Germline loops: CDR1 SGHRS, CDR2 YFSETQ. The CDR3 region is CASSLGEVQTGELFF. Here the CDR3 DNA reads TGCGCCAGCAGCTTGGGGGAGGTCCAAACCGGGGAGCTGTTTTTT.

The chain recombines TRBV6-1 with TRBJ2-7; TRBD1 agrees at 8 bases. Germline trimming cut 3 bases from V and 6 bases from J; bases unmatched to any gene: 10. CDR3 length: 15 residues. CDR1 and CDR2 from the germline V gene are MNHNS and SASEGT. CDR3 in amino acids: CASSERDRGPSEQYF. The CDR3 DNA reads TGTGCCAGCAGTGAGCGAGACAGGGGCCCCTCCGAGCAGTACTTC.

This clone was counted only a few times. The CDR3 DNA follows: TGTGCCATCAGTGAGAGGGAAATTCAGCCCCAGCATTTT. Translation gives CAISEREIQPQHF. This chain joins TRBV10-3 and TRBJ1-5; no clear D gene. The length of the CDR3 is 13 residues. V gave up 2 bases and J gave up 6 bases, with 8 bases separating them. Germline V gene sequence: CDR1 ENHRY, CDR2 SYGVKD.

Here the CDR3 reads CASRDPTDTQYF. CDR3 nucleotides: TGTGCCAGCAGGGACCCCACAGATACGCAGTATTTT. This rearrangement joins TRBV28 to TRBJ2-3; D is ambiguous. CDR1 MDHEN and CDR2 SYDVKM come from the germline V gene. V was trimmed by 6 bases and J by 2 bases, leaving 6 bases between them. The CDR3 consists of 12 residues.

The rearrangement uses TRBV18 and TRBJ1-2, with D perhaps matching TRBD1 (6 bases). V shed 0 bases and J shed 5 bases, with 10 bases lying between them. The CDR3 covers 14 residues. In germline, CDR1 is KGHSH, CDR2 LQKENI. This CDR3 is CASSPPAGQYGYTF. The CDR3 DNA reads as TGTGCCAGCTCACCACCAGCCGGACAGTATGGCTACACCTTC. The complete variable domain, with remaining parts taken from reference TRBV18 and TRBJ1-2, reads NAGVMQNPRHLVRRRGQEARLRCSPMKGHSHVYWYRQLPEEGLKFMVYLQKENIIDESGMPKERFSAEFPKEGPSILRIQQVVRGDSAAYFCASSPPAGQYGYTFGSGTRLTVV.

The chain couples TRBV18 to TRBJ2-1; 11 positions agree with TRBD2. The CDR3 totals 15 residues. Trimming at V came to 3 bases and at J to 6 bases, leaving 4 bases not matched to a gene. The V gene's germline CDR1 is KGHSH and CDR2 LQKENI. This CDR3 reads CASSPTGTSGNEQFF. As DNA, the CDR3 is TGTGCCAGCTCACCGACCGGGACTAGCGGCAATGAGCAGTTCTTC.

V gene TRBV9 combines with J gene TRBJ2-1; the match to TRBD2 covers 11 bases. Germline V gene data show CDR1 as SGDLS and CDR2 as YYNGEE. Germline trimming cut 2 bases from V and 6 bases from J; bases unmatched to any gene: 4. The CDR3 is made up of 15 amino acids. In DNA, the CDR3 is TGTGCCAGCAGCGTCCTAGCGGGAGGTCGCAATGAGCAGTTCTTC. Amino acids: CASSVLAGGRNEQFF.

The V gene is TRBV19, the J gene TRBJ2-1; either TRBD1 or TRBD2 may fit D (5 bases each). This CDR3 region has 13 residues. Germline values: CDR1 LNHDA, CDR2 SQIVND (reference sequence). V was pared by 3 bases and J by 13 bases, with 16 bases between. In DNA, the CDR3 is TGTGCCAGTAGTATTCATTCGGGGACCAGTCAGTTCTTC. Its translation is CASSIHSGTSQFF.

Here the CDR3 reads CASSHPGQGTNYGYTF. The CDR3 DNA reads TGTGCCAGCAGCCACCCGGGACAGGGAACCAACTATGGCTACACCTTC. This chain links TRBV2 with TRBJ1-2; 9 nucleotides line up with TRBD1. J lost 2 bases, V lost 6 bases, and 10 bases had no gene match. This CDR3 has 16 amino acids. Germline CDR1 reads SNHLY; CDR2 reads FYNNEI.

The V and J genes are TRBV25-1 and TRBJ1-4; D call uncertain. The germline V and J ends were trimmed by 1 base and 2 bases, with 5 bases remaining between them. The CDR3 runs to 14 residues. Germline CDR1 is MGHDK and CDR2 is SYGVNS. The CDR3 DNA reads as TGTGCCAGCAGTGAATGGAGGACTAATGAAAAACTGTTTTTT. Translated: CASSEWRTNEKLFF.

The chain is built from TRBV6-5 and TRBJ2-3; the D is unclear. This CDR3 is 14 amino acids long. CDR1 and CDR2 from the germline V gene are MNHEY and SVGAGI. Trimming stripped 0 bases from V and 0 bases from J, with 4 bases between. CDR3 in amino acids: CASSYSPSTDTQYF. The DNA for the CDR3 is TGTGCCAGCAGTTACTCCCCGAGCACAGATACGCAGTATTTT.

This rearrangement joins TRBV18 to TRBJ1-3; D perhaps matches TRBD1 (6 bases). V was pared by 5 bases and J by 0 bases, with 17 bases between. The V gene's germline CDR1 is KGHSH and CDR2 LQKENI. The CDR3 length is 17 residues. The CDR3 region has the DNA TGTGCCAGCTCAGCAAGAAGTACAGGGAGCTCTGGAAACACCATATATTTT. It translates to CASSARSTGSSGNTIYF.

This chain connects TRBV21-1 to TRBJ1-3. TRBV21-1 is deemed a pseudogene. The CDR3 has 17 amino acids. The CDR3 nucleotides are TGTGCCAGCAGCTTAAAGGGTCACACCTTCTCTGGAAACACCATATATTTT. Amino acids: CASSLKGHTFSGNTIYF.

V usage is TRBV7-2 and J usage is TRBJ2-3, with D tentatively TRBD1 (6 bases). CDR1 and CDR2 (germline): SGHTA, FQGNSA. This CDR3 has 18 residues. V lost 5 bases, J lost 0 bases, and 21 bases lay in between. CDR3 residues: CASSPKWTVKPSTDTQYF. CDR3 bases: TGTGCCAGCAGCCCAAAGTGGACAGTAAAACCTAGCACAGATACGCAGTATTTT.

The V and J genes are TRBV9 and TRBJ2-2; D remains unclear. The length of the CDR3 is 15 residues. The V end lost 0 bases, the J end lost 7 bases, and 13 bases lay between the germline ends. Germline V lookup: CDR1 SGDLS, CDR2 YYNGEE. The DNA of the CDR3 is TGTGCCAGCAGCGTAGGTTCCCTCGTCGGCGGGGAGCTGTTTTTT. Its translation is CASSVGSLVGGELFF.

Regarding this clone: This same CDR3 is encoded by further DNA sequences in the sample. The CDR3 DNA reads as TGCAGTGCTGGCCGCTCCTACGAGCAGTACTTC. Translated, it gives CSAGRSYEQYF. The chain links TRBV20-1 to TRBJ2-7; D ambiguous. V dropped 5 bases and J dropped 0 bases, with 5 bases sitting between them. This CDR3 has 11 amino acids. The germline gives CDR1 DFQATT, CDR2 SNEGSKA (reference sequence).

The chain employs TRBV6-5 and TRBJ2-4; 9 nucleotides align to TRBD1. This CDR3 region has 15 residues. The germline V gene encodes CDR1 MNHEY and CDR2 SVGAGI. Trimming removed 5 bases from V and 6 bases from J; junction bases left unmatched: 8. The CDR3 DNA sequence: TGTGCCAGCAGTAGACAGGGGGGTGTCGGAAACATTCAGTACTTC. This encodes CASSRQGGVGNIQYF.